The 26 T cell receptor beta chains reported below all come from one sample, sequenced in a study of Tregs in tolerant kidney transplant recipients. Assay used: immunoSEQ multiplex PCR; TCRdb lists only in-frame clones, some missing. The sample data list roughly 48,000 clones. Sequencing was performed on CD4+ T cells from blood, taken before the transplant. Every receptor here comes from a human donor who received a combined kidney and bone marrow transplant.

In the case of this clone: The CDR3 is cut off 3 residues early in the read; its end comes from the germline J gene. This chain uses TRBV5-1 with TRBJ2-5, with 8 bases fitting TRBD2. CDR1 and CDR2 from the germline V gene are SGHRS and YFSETQ. V gave up 1 base and J gave up 5 bases; unmatched junction bases: 7. The CDR3 runs 15 residues. CDR3 bases read: TGCGCCAGCAGCTTGAGCGGGAGAGGGTTGGAGACC. It codes for CASSLSGRGLET. The CDR3 in its entirety is CASSLSGRGLETQYF.

As for this clone: The CDR3 end falls 3 residues outside the read, so it is completed with the germline J gene. The chain uses TRBV2 and TRBJ2-7, with a possible D match to TRBD1 (5 bases). The CDR3 has 12 residues. Looked up from germline, CDR1 is SNHLY and CDR2 is FYNNEI. The V end lost 7 bases, the J end lost 1 base, and 8 bases lay between the germline ends. This CDR3 is CASTAGSYEQYF. Partial CDR3 DNA: TGTGCCAGCACAGCAGGGTCCTACGAG. Using reference TRBV2 and TRBJ2-7 for the parts outside the CDR3, the full variable domain is EPEVTQTPSHQVTQMGQEVILRCVPISNHLYFYWYRQILGQKVEFLVSFYNNEISEKSEIFDDQFSVERPDGSNFTLKIRSTKLEDSAMYFCASTAGSYEQYFGPGTRLTVT.

Notes on this clone: The read gets to within 3 residues of the CDR3 end, and the germline J gene fills in the rest. The rearrangement joins TRBV5-1 to TRBJ1-5; 9 bases match TRBD1. Per germline, CDR1 SGHRS and CDR2 YFSETQ. The length of the CDR3 is 15 residues. After removal of 4 bases from V and 1 base from J, the junction contained 3 bases not matched to a gene. CDR3 protein: CASSPTGGSNQPQHF. The sequenced part of the CDR3 DNA is TGCGCCAGCAGCCCGACAGGGGGGAGCAATCAGCCC.

The covered CDR3 bases are TGCGCCAGCAGCTTGGGCAGGGCCCCAGAGACC. Amino acids: CASSLGRAPET. Given in full, the CDR3 is CASSLGRAPETQYF. This sequence joins TRBV5-1 and TRBJ2-5; TRBD1 is a possible D gene (5 bases). The CDR3 end lies 3 residues beyond the end of the read and is filled in from the germline J gene. CDR1 is SGHRS, CDR2 YFSETQ, per germline. Trimming removed 0 bases from V and 4 bases from J, with 10 bases in between. The CDR3 is 14 residues long. Full variable domain (outside the CDR3, taken from reference TRBV5-1 and TRBJ2-5): KAGVTQTPRYLIKTRGQQVTLSCSPISGHRSVSWYQQTPGQGLQFLFEYFSETQRNKGNFPGRFSGRQFSNSRSEMNVSTLELGDSALYLCASSLGRAPETQYFGPGTRLLVL.

In regard to this clone: The read halts 3 residues ahead of the CDR3 end, with the missing end drawn from the germline J gene. The rearrangement uses TRBV20-1 and TRBJ2-7; D remains ambiguous. In germline, CDR1 is DFQATT, CDR2 SNEGSKA (reference sequence). The CDR3 covers 12 residues. Trimming pared 2 bases from V and 3 bases from J, leaving 8 bases between. The CDR3 bases that were read are TGCAGTGCTAGAAATGACATCTACGAG. It is translated as CSARNDIYE. The complete CDR3 reads CSARNDIYEQYF.

About this clone: The observed sequence ends 3 residues before the CDR3 terminus, with the missing tail filled in from the germline J gene. The J gene is TRBJ2-2, the V gene TRBV6-2 or TRBV6-3; 10 bases match TRBD1. The ends lost 5 bases at V and 6 bases at J; junction bases unmatched: 12. This CDR3 has 17 residues. CDR1 and CDR2 from the germline V gene are MNHEY and SVGEGT. CDR3 protein: CASSLSPGQGTSGELFF. The part of the CDR3 DNA that was read is TGTGCCAGCAGTCTATCCCCGGGACAGGGGACGTCCGGGGAG.

A note on this clone: The sequenced fragment ends 3 residues before the CDR3 boundary, so the rest is inferred from the germline J gene. The rearrangement joins TRBV2 to TRBJ2-1; the D gene could be TRBD1 or TRBD2 (5 bases each). Germline V gene lookup returns CDR1 SNHLY and CDR2 FYNNEI. Trimming removed 7 bases from V and 7 bases from J, with 17 bases in between. The CDR3 has 14 residues. This chain's CDR3 is CASTREGVTNEQFF. CDR3 DNA, as far as it was read: TGTGCCAGCACCCGGGAAGGGGTTACGAATGAG.

The CDR3 bases that were read are TGTGCCTGGAGTGGGGGGCTTAGCACAGATACG. It yields the protein CAWSGGLSTDT. Given in full, the CDR3 is CAWSGGLSTDTQYF. The chain recombines TRBV30 with TRBJ2-3; D perhaps matches TRBD1 (6 bases). The observed sequence ends 3 residues before the CDR3 terminus, with the missing tail filled in from the germline J gene. The CDR3 runs 14 residues. V was clipped by 1 base and J by 0 bases, with 8 bases between them. Germline V gene data show CDR1 as GTSNPN and CDR2 as SVGIG (reference sequence).

Comment on this clone: The CDR3 end is not reached by the read, which stops 3 residues before it; the germline J gene fills it in. V usage is TRBV7-9 and J usage is TRBJ2-7, with a tentative D call TRBD2 (6 bases). CDR1 SEHNR and CDR2 FQNEAQ come from the germline V gene (reference sequence). This CDR3 has 12 residues. The CDR3 bases that were read are TGTGCTTCCCGTGGAGGGGCGTACGAG. Amino acids: CASRGGAYE. The whole CDR3 region reads CASRGGAYEQYF.

A remark on this clone: Coverage ceases 3 residues before the CDR3 finishes, and the germline J gene fills in the end. This chain links TRBV7-3 with TRBJ2-1; no clear D gene. The germline V gene encodes CDR1 SGHTA and CDR2 FQGTGA. This CDR3 contains 15 residues. Trimming cost V 5 bases and J 0 bases, with 11 bases left between them. The CDR3 DNA, read in part, is TGTGCCAGCAGCCCGACTCCAAGCTCCTACAATGAG. It specifies CASSPTPSSYNE. The whole CDR3 protein is CASSPTPSSYNEQFF. Full variable domain (rest looked up from reference TRBV7-3 and TRBJ2-1): GAGVSQTPSNKVTEKGKYVELRCDPISGHTALYWYRQSLGQGPEFLIYFQGTGAADDSGLPNDRFFAVRPEGSVSTLKIQRTERGDSAVYLCASSPTPSSYNEQFFGPGTRLTVL.

The CDR3 spells CSVEGVGQEIVSSYNEQFF. Partial CDR3 DNA: TGCAGCGTTGAAGGGGTGGGTCAGGAGATCGTAAGCTCCTACAATGAG. This chain uses TRBV29-1 with TRBJ2-1; D not resolved. The read stops 3 residues short of the end of the CDR3; the missing end is completed from the germline J gene. The germline V and J ends were trimmed by 1 base and 0 bases, with 22 bases remaining between them. CDR3 length: 19 amino acids. The germline CDR1 and CDR2 sequences are SQVTM and ANQGSEA.

As to this clone: With the read ending 3 residues before the CDR3 end, the germline J gene is used to fill in that end. The chain uses TRBV18 and TRBJ2-7, with a weak D call TRBD2 (6 bases). The germline V and J ends were trimmed by 4 bases and 5 bases, with 18 bases remaining between them. This CDR3 comprises 15 residues. Germline V gene sequence: CDR1 KGHSH, CDR2 LQKENI. CDR3 bases read: TGTGCCAGCTCACAGAGGGACTCCCCGGTCAACGAG. Its protein is CASSQRDSPVNE. The entire CDR3 is CASSQRDSPVNEQYF.

On this clone: The read ends 3 residues before the CDR3 terminus; that terminus is restored from the germline J gene. The V call is TRBV7-2, the J call TRBJ2-7, with D unclear. Deletions cut 3 bases from V and 1 base from J, with 7 bases between. From germline, CDR1 is SGHTA and CDR2 FQGNSA. The CDR3 runs to 13 residues. CDR3 in amino acids: CASSFWASYEQYF. The DNA read from the CDR3 is TGTGCCAGCAGCTTCTGGGCTTCCTACGAG.

On this clone: The read is 3 residues too short to cover the CDR3 end, so that end is filled in from the germline J gene. The rearrangement links TRBV2 to TRBJ2-7; possible D gene TRBD1, 6 bases. The CDR3 covers 13 residues. CDR1 is SNHLY and CDR2 is FYNNEI in the germline V gene. V dropped 8 bases and J dropped 0 bases, with 11 bases sitting between them. CDR3 sequence reads: CASGQTSSYEQYF. The sequenced part of the CDR3 DNA is TGTGCCAGCGGACAGACGTCCTCCTACGAG.

CDR3 bases read: TGTGCCAGCAGTGACGACTCTCATTTAGTTCGCACCGGGGAG. Its translation: CASSDDSHLVRTGE. The CDR3 reads in full as CASSDDSHLVRTGELFF. The V call is TRBV6-4, the J call TRBJ2-2; D ambiguous. The observed sequence ends 3 residues before the CDR3 terminus, with the missing tail filled in from the germline J gene. V lost 2 bases and J 4 bases, leaving 17 bases between the germline ends. The V gene's germline CDR1 is MRHNA and CDR2 SNTAGT. The CDR3 contains 17 residues.

To note about this clone: The read halts 3 residues ahead of the CDR3 end, with the missing end drawn from the germline J gene. The chain recombines TRBV19 with TRBJ2-6, with 8 bases that match TRBD1. Trimming cost V 7 bases and J 3 bases; bases outside gene matches: 2. In germline, CDR1 is LNHDA, CDR2 SQIVND (reference sequence). The CDR3 loop spans 14 amino acids. This CDR3 reads CASTRGLGANVLTF. CDR3 DNA, as far as it was read: TGTGCCAGTACCAGGGGGCTTGGGGCCAACGTC.

With regard to this clone: The read gets to within 3 residues of the CDR3 end, and the germline J gene fills in the rest. The genes are TRBV20-1 and TRBJ2-7; D may be TRBD2 (6 bases). Germline V gives CDR1 DFQATT, CDR2 SNEGSKA (reference sequence). With 6 bases removed from V and 2 bases from J, the gap between germline ends came to 17 bases. The CDR3 runs 14 residues. The CDR3 here is CSARISGLTYEQYF. The CDR3 DNA, read in part, is TGCAGTGCCAGGATAAGCGGGCTTACCTACGAG.

For this clone: The read comes to an end 3 residues before the CDR3 does, leaving the germline J gene to fill in the end. The chain combines TRBV7-2 with TRBJ2-5; D call uncertain. The germline gives CDR1 SGHTA, CDR2 FQGNSA. CDR3 length: 15 residues. The V gene lost 7 bases and the J gene lost 5 bases, with 20 bases spanning the gap. Incomplete CDR3 DNA: TGTGCCAGCACCGCCCTTTTTTTCGTGAGGGAGACC. Amino acids: CASTALFFVRET. The CDR3, in full, reads CASTALFFVRETQYF.

Comment on this clone: The sequence runs out 3 residues before the end of the CDR3; the remainder is reconstructed from the germline J gene. The chain is built from TRBV7-3 and TRBJ2-2; no clear D. Germline CDR1 SGHTA, CDR2 FQGTGA. Trimming pared 1 base from V and 0 bases from J, leaving 9 bases between. The CDR3 consists of 16 residues. The CDR3 bases that were read are TGTGCCAGCAGCTTAAGTTCGCCGGCGAACACCGGGGAG. Translation gives CASSLSSPANTGE. The CDR3 reads in full as CASSLSSPANTGELFF.

Comment on this clone: The read halts 3 residues ahead of the CDR3 end, with the missing end drawn from the germline J gene. The rearrangement links TRBV30 to TRBJ2-2; D unresolved. CDR1 GTSNPN and CDR2 SVGIG come from the germline V gene (reference sequence). Trimming shortened V by 4 bases and J by 0 bases, and 12 bases separated the two germline ends. The CDR3 has 15 residues. CDR3 region: CAWNRGASNTGELFF. CDR3 bases read: TGTGCCTGGAACCGCGGTGCATCGAACACCGGGGAG.

In regard to this clone: The CDR3 end falls 3 residues outside the read, so it is completed with the germline J gene. The chain joins TRBV11-2 to TRBJ2-3; 9 nucleotides align to TRBD1. Trimming removed 6 bases from V and 7 bases from J; junction bases left unmatched: 11. CDR3 length equals 15 residues. CDR1 is SGHAT and CDR2 is FQNNGV in the germline V gene. CDR3 loop: CASSLQDRGPYTQYF. The CDR3 DNA, read in part, is TGTGCCAGCAGTTTACAGGACAGGGGTCCCTATACG.

As concerns this clone: The DNA ends 3 residues before the CDR3 does, and the rest of the CDR3 is filled in from the germline J gene. The chain has TRBV2 and TRBJ1-5, with TRBD1 identical over 7 bases. J lost 4 bases, V lost 4 bases, and 4 bases had no gene match. The CDR3 has 14 residues. The germline CDR1 and CDR2 sequences are SNHLY and FYNNEI. CDR3: CASSARTGNQPQHF. CDR3 DNA, as far as it was read: TGTGCCAGCAGTGCTAGGACAGGTAATCAGCCC.

Regarding this clone: The DNA ends 3 residues before the CDR3 does, and the rest of the CDR3 is filled in from the germline J gene. This chain connects TRBV18 to TRBJ2-5, with D perhaps given as TRBD1 or TRBD2 (5 bases each). This CDR3 is 15 amino acids long. V dropped 3 bases and J dropped 4 bases, with 15 bases sitting between them. Germline assignment: CDR1 KGHSH and CDR2 LQKENI. The covered CDR3 bases are TGTGCCAGCTCACCTACGCCGGGAACAGGAGAGACC. Translation gives CASSPTPGTGET. The entire CDR3 protein reads CASSPTPGTGETQYF.

In the case of this clone: Read coverage stops 3 residues before the CDR3 terminus; the germline J gene supplies the remainder. The chain employs TRBV2 and TRBJ1-1; possibly TRBD1 for D (5 bases). Germline-derived CDR1 and CDR2 are SNHLY and FYNNEI. There are 14 residues in the CDR3. With 5 bases removed from V and 7 bases from J, the gap between germline ends came to 17 bases. CDR3 DNA, as far as it was read: TGTGCCAGCAGTCGTGAGGACAACGAAGGTGAA. As protein: CASSREDNEGE. The whole CDR3 protein is CASSREDNEGEAFF.

In regard to this clone: The CDR3 end is not reached by the read, which stops 3 residues before it; the germline J gene fills it in. The rearrangement uses TRBV19 and TRBJ1-2; perhaps TRBD1 as D (5 bases). The CDR3 extends over 13 amino acids. The germline V gene has CDR1 LNHDA and CDR2 SQIVND (reference sequence). The CDR3 bases that were read are TGTGCCAGTAGTATTCAGGGTCAAGGCGGC. Translating gives CASSIQGQGG. The full CDR3 sequence reads CASSIQGQGGYTF.

The DNA read from the CDR3 is TGTGCCAGTAGTGTCAACCTCAGGGTTGAG. Amino acid sequence: CASSVNLRVE. The CDR3 in full is CASSVNLRVEQFF. The chain employs TRBV19 and TRBJ2-1, with TRBD1 as a possible D gene (5 bases). Read sequence stops 3 residues before the CDR3 end, and the germline J gene provides the missing end. This CDR3 contains 13 residues. The V and J ends lost 5 bases and 9 bases respectively, with 14 bases between them. Germline loops: CDR1 LNHDA, CDR2 SQIVND (reference sequence).